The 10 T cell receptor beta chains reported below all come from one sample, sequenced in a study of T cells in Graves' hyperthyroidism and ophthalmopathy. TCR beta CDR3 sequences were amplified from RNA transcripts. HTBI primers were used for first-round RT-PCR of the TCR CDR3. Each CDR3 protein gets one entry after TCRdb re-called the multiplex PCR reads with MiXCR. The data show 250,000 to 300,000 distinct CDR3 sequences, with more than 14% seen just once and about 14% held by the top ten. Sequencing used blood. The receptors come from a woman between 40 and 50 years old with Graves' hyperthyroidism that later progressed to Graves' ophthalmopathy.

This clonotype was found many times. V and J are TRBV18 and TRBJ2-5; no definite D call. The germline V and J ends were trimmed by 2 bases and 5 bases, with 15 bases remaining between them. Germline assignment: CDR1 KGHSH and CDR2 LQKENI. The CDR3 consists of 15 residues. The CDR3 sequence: CASSPATDPKETQYF. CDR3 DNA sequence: TGTGCCAGCTCACCAGCGACGGACCCTAAGGAGACCCAGTACTTC. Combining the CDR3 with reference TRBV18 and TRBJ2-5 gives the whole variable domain NAGVMQNPRHLVRRRGQEARLRCSPMKGHSHVYWYRQLPEEGLKFMVYLQKENIIDESGMPKERFSAEFPKEGPSILRIQQVVRGDSAAYFCASSPATDPKETQYFGPGTRLLVL.

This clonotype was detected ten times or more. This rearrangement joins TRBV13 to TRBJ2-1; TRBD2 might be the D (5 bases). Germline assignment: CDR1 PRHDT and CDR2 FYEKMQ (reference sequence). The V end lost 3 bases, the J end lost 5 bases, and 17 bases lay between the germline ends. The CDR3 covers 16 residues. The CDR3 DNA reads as TGTGCCAGCAGCTTTTTGGGAGATTCAAACGACAATGAGCAGTTCTTC. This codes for CASSFLGDSNDNEQFF.

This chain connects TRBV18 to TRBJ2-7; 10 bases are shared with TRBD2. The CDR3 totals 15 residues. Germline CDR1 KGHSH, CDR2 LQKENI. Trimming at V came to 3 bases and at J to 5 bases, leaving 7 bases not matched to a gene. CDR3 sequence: CASSPWASGSDEQYF. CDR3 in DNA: TGTGCCAGCTCACCCTGGGCTAGCGGGAGCGACGAGCAGTACTTC.

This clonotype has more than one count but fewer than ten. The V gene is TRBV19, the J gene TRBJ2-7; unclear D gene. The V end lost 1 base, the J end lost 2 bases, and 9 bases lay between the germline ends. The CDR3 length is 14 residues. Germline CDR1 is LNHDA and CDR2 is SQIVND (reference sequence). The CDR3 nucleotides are TGTGCCAGTAGTATAGTCGACGGTGCCTACGAGCAGTACTTC. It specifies CASSIVDGAYEQYF.

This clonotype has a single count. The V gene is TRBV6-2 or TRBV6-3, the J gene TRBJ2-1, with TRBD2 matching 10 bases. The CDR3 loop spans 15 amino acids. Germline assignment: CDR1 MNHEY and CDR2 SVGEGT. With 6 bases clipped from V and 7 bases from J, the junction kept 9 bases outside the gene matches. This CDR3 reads CASRSGRAFVNEQFF. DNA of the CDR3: TGTGCCAGCAGGAGCGGGAGGGCCTTTGTTAATGAGCAGTTCTTC.

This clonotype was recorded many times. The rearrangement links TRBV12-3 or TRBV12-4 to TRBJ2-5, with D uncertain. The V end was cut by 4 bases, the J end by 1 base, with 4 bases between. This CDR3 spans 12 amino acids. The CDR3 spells CASSYLQETQYF. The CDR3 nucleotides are TGTGCCAGCAGTTATCTCCAAGAGACCCAGTACTTC.

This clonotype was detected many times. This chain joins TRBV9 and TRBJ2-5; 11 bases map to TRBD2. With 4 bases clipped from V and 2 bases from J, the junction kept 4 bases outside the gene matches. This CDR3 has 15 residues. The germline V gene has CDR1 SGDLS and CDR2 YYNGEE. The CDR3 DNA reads TGTGCCAGCAGCTCTAGCGGGAGGCGGCAAGAGACCCAGTACTTC. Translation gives CASSSSGRRQETQYF.

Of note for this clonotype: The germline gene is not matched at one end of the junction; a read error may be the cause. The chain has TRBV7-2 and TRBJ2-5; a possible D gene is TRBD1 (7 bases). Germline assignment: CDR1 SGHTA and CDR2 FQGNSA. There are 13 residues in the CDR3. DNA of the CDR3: TGTTCCAGCAGCTTAGCGAGGAGGGGGCAACAGTACTTC. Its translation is CSSSLARRGQQYF.

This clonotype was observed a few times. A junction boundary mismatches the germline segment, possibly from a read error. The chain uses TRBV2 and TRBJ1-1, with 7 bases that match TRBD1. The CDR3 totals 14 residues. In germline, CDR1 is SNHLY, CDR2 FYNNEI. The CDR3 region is CANSEARGQRGAFF. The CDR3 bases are TGTGCCAACAGTGAAGCTAGGGGACAGAGAGGAGCTTTCTTT.

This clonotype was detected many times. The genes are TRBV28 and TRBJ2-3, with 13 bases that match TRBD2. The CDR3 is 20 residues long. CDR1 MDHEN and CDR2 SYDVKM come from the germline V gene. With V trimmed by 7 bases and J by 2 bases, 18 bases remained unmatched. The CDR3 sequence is CASNIYDPLGLAGATDTQYF. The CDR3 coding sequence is TGTGCCAGCAATATCTATGACCCCCTCGGACTAGCGGGAGCCACAGATACGCAGTATTTT. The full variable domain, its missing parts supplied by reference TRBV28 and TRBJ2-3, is DVKVTQSSRYLVKRTGEKVFLECVQDMDHENMFWYRQDPGLGLRLIYFSYDVKMKEKGDIPEGYSVSREKKERFSLILESASTNQTSMYLCASNIYDPLGLAGATDTQYFGPGTRLTVL.